Shown below are 30 T cell receptor beta chains from a single sample sequenced in a study of OX40 agonist ivuxolimab in advanced cancers. Data came from immunoSEQ multiplex PCR; TCRdb stores just in-frame clones and leaves some out. Among about 35,000 clones, approximately 91% were seen once, and the ten largest hold 4% to 4.5%. Sequences were derived from CD4+ or CD8+ T cells sorted from blood, sampled in a trial of the OX40 agonist ivuxolimab. These receptors were taken from an adult with an advanced solid tumor such as melanoma, head and neck, liver or kidney cancer.

The rearrangement uses TRBV18 and TRBJ1-1; possibly TRBD1 for D (5 bases). There are 15 residues in the CDR3. V was shortened by 3 bases and J by 5 bases, with 16 bases between the two germline ends. CDR1 KGHSH and CDR2 LQKENI come from the germline V gene. The DNA for the CDR3 is TGTGCCAGCTCACCTTCACAGGACCTCGGGACTGAAGCTTTCTTT. Translated: CASSPSQDLGTEAFF.

V is TRBV30 and J is TRBJ1-4; D not certain. Germline V gene lookup returns CDR1 GTSNPN and CDR2 SVGIG (reference sequence). V lost 4 bases, J lost 8 bases, and 11 bases lay in between. The CDR3 has 12 amino acids. The DNA for the CDR3 is TGTGCCTGGAAGGGTACGGCCGAAAAACTGTTTTTT. This sequence encodes CAWKGTAEKLFF.

The rearrangement uses TRBV19 and TRBJ1-5; weak D call: TRBD1 (5 bases). Germline V CDR1 and CDR2: LNHDA, SQIVND (reference sequence). Trimming took off 2 bases at V and 9 bases at J, with 11 bases between the two ends. The CDR3 is 13 residues long. CDR3 residues: CASSITGKGPQHF. CDR3 nucleotides: TGTGCCAGTAGTATAACAGGCAAAGGGCCCCAGCATTTT.

This clone was seen a few times. The V and J genes are TRBV28 and TRBJ1-1; perhaps TRBD1 as D (5 bases). CDR3 length equals 14 residues. Germline V gene data show CDR1 as MDHEN and CDR2 as SYDVKM. The ends were cut back, 6 bases at V and 0 bases at J, with 11 bases in the middle. CDR3 in DNA: TGTGCCAGCAGGAGAGGGGCCGTGAACACTGAAGCTTTCTTT. Encoded protein: CASRRGAVNTEAFF.

This sequence joins TRBV7-3 and TRBJ1-3; D gene ambiguous. Germline CDR1 and CDR2: SGHTA and FQGTGA. The CDR3 is 15 amino acids. The germline V and J ends were trimmed by 2 bases and 5 bases, with 13 bases remaining between them. CDR3 sequence (DNA): TGTGCCAGCAGCTTAGGAGGGTTGAGCCGAAACACCATATATTTT. This codes for CASSLGGLSRNTIYF.

V gene TRBV7-9 combines with J gene TRBJ1-4; D possibly corresponds to TRBD1 (6 bases). This CDR3 spans 14 amino acids. With 0 bases removed from V and 8 bases from J, the gap between germline ends came to 10 bases. The germline CDR1 and CDR2 sequences are SEHNR and FQNEAQ (reference sequence). The CDR3 bases are TGTGCCAGCAGCTTAGCGGACAGAAGGGAAAAACTGTTTTTT. Protein sequence: CASSLADRREKLFF.

This chain uses TRBV18 with TRBJ2-1; 8 bases map to TRBD2. Germline loops: CDR1 KGHSH, CDR2 LQKENI. The CDR3 has 15 residues. Trimming at V came to 3 bases and at J to 4 bases, leaving 5 bases not matched to a gene. CDR3 bases: TGTGCCAGCTCACCTCCGGGAGGGCAGTACAATGAGCAGTTCTTC. Its translation is CASSPPGGQYNEQFF.

In its sample, this clone was seen once. CDR3 in amino acids: CASSPPPPDTQYF. CDR3 DNA: TGTGCCAGCTCACCACCACCTCCAGATACGCAGTATTTT. The J gene is TRBJ2-3, the V gene TRBV18; D uncertain. Trimming left V 0 bases short and J 4 bases short, with 5 bases between. CDR1 KGHSH and CDR2 LQKENI come from the germline V gene. The CDR3 has 13 amino acids.

This clone is a singleton in its sample. In nucleotides, the CDR3 is TGTGCCAGCAGTGAAACCCGACTAGCCTGGGAGCAGTTCTTC. It yields the protein CASSETRLAWEQFF. J is TRBJ2-1 and V is TRBV6-1; 7 bases are a match to TRBD2. This CDR3 is built from 14 residues. Unmatched junction bases numbered 8, after V lost 2 bases and J lost 10 bases. Germline assignment: CDR1 MNHNS and CDR2 SASEGT.

V usage is TRBV30 and J usage is TRBJ2-3; 8 positions agree with TRBD2. This CDR3 has 14 amino acids. In germline, CDR1 is GTSNPN, CDR2 SVGIG (reference sequence). V shed 8 bases, J shed 2 bases, and the junction held 9 bases outside the gene matches. In nucleotides, the CDR3 is TGTGCCACGTCCGGACTAGCAATCACAGATACGCAGTATTTT. Translation: CATSGLAITDTQYF.

The chain combines TRBV28 with TRBJ2-5; D is perhaps TRBD2 (5 bases). The CDR3 has 17 residues. Germline V CDR1 and CDR2: MDHEN, SYDVKM. Trimming took 4 bases from V and 5 from J, leaving 23 bases between them. The CDR3 protein is CASSSHPNLGGWETQYF. CDR3 nucleotide sequence: TGTGCCAGCAGTTCCCACCCCAACTTAGGAGGATGGGAGACCCAGTACTTC. Full variable domain (remainder filled in from reference TRBV28 and TRBJ2-5): DVKVTQSSRYLVKRTGEKVFLECVQDMDHENMFWYRQDPGLGLRLIYFSYDVKMKEKGDIPEGYSVSREKKERFSLILESASTNQTSMYLCASSSHPNLGGWETQYFGPGTRLLVL.

V usage is TRBV5-4 and J usage is TRBJ2-1; 8 bases match TRBD2. The germline gives CDR1 SGHNT, CDR2 YYREEE (reference sequence). Germline trimming cut 1 base from V and 4 bases from J; bases unmatched to any gene: 4. This CDR3 contains 15 residues. The CDR3, as DNA: TGTGCCAGCAGCTTGCGACTAGCGCAATACAATGAGCAGTTCTTC. Its translation is CASSLRLAQYNEQFF.

In nucleotides, the CDR3 is TGTGCCAGCAGCCTTGGACAGGGTGGTTACAATGAGCAGTTCTTC. This gives the protein CASSLGQGGYNEQFF. The chain combines TRBV5-8 with TRBJ2-1; 8 positions agree with TRBD1. Germline CDR1 is SGHTS and CDR2 is YDEGEE. Trimming took 4 bases from V and 4 from J; bases not matched to a gene: 7. The length of the CDR3 is 15 residues.

J is TRBJ2-3 and V is TRBV5-8; 11 bases match TRBD1. The CDR3 extends over 17 amino acids. The junction had 8 bases not matched to a gene; V was cut back by 4 bases and J by 1 base. Germline CDR1 is SGHTS and CDR2 is YDEGEE. The CDR3 nucleotides are TGTGCCAGCAGCCTTTCCGGGACAGGGGGGGGCACAGATACGCAGTATTTT. It is translated as CASSLSGTGGGTDTQYF.

The J gene is TRBJ2-3, the V gene TRBV6-5; D remains ambiguous. V gave up 4 bases and J gave up 0 bases, with 5 bases separating them. The CDR3 totals 13 residues. Per germline, CDR1 MNHEY and CDR2 SVGAGI. The CDR3 sequence is CASSSDSTDTQYF. The DNA of the CDR3 is TGTGCCAGCAGTTCCGACAGCACAGATACGCAGTATTTT.

This rearrangement joins TRBV11-2 to TRBJ1-1; TRBD1 is a possible D gene (5 bases). Trimming cost V 4 bases and J 1 base, with 25 bases left between them. The CDR3 extends over 19 amino acids. The germline V gene has CDR1 SGHAT and CDR2 FQNNGV. This CDR3 reads CASSWVLSQGLFRNTEAFF. CDR3 DNA: TGTGCCAGCAGCTGGGTTTTGAGCCAGGGATTGTTTCGGAACACTGAAGCTTTCTTT.

J is TRBJ2-3 and V is TRBV7-2, with 15 bases aligning to TRBD2. The CDR3 sequence is 18 residues long. From germline, CDR1 is SGHTA and CDR2 FQGNSA. The trim removed 5 bases at V and 8 bases at J, leaving 14 bases unmatched. The CDR3 loop is CASSPRTSGRASSGTQYF. CDR3 coding DNA: TGTGCCAGCAGCCCCCGGACTAGCGGGAGGGCATCATCCGGTACGCAGTATTTT.

Here the CDR3 reads CASSPQTDNSNYGYTF. CDR3 DNA: TGTGCCAGCTCACCACAAACAGACAACTCTAACTATGGCTACACCTTC. This chain joins TRBV18 and TRBJ1-2; D is undetermined. The CDR3 length is 16 residues. Germline CDR1 is KGHSH and CDR2 is LQKENI. V was clipped by 1 base and J by 0 bases, with 12 bases between them.

This chain uses TRBV28 with TRBJ2-7, with TRBD1 matching 9 bases. The germline gives CDR1 MDHEN, CDR2 SYDVKM. V was clipped by 6 bases and J by 4 bases; unmatched bases: 4. CDR3 length equals 13 residues. The CDR3 spells CASRGGTGYEQYF. As DNA, the CDR3 is TGTGCCAGCAGGGGCGGGACAGGGTACGAGCAGTACTTC.

The chain carries TRBV30 and TRBJ2-1; 9 nucleotides match TRBD2. CDR1 and CDR2 (germline): GTSNPN, SVGIG (reference sequence). V was clipped by 6 bases and J by 4 bases; unmatched bases: 7. The CDR3 extends over 14 amino acids. CDR3 in DNA: TGTGCCTGCCAAAGCGGGGGGATGTACAATGAGCAGTTCTTC. Translating gives CACQSGGMYNEQFF.

This CDR3 is CASSQDRGFTDTQYF. Here the CDR3 DNA reads TGCGCCAGCAGCCAGGACAGGGGTTTCACAGATACGCAGTATTTT. This chain connects TRBV5-1 to TRBJ2-3; 9 nucleotides align to TRBD1. Germline V gene data show CDR1 as SGHRS and CDR2 as YFSETQ. The V and J ends lost 4 bases and 2 bases, in that order; junction bases with no gene match: 5. The CDR3 totals 15 residues. The full variable domain, with the rest looked up from reference TRBV5-1 and TRBJ2-3, is KAGVTQTPRYLIKTRGQQVTLSCSPISGHRSVSWYQQTPGQGLQFLFEYFSETQRNKGNFPGRFSGRQFSNSRSEMNVSTLELGDSALYLCASSQDRGFTDTQYFGPGTRLTVL.

The rearrangement uses TRBV5-4 and TRBJ2-3; 15 bases agree with TRBD2. V lost 3 bases to trimming and J lost 2 bases; unmatched junction nucleotides: 4. The CDR3 covers 17 residues. In germline, CDR1 is SGHNT, CDR2 YYREEE (reference sequence). This chain's CDR3 is CASSSGLAGGYTDTQYF. The CDR3 DNA follows: TGTGCCAGCAGCTCCGGACTAGCGGGGGGGTACACAGATACGCAGTATTTT.

This clone was observed a single time. This rearrangement joins TRBV2 to TRBJ2-7; 10 nucleotides agree with TRBD1. The CDR3 consists of 15 residues. The V gene's germline CDR1 is SNHLY and CDR2 FYNNEI. Trimming at V came to 6 bases and at J to 0 bases, leaving 5 bases not matched to a gene. The CDR3 region is CASRDRGPSSYEQYF. The CDR3 DNA reads TGTGCCAGCAGAGACAGGGGGCCCTCCTCCTACGAGCAGTACTTC.

CDR3 loop: CASSPPSGGFDEQYF. The CDR3 nucleotides read TGTGCCAGTAGTCCTCCATCGGGAGGGTTCGACGAGCAGTACTTC. The chain carries TRBV19 and TRBJ2-7, with 8 bases that match TRBD2. Per germline, CDR1 LNHDA and CDR2 SQIVND (reference sequence). The CDR3 is 15 amino acids. V dropped 5 bases and J dropped 5; count of bases not matched to a gene: 11.

The chain employs TRBV28 and TRBJ1-6, with TRBD1 as a possible D gene (5 bases). The germline V gene encodes CDR1 MDHEN and CDR2 SYDVKM. The CDR3 spans 12 residues. Trimming removed 8 bases at V and 7 bases at J, with 9 bases between. This chain's CDR3 is CASGAVNSPLHF. In DNA form, the CDR3 reads TGTGCCAGCGGGGCGGTCAATTCACCCCTCCACTTT.

V gene TRBV7-9 combines with J gene TRBJ1-2, with unresolved D. Germline V gene data show CDR1 as SEHNR and CDR2 as FQNEAQ (reference sequence). This CDR3 contains 14 residues. V dropped 5 bases and J dropped 8 bases, with 18 bases sitting between them. The CDR3 spells CASSPDNSLGGYTF. The CDR3 DNA reads as TGTGCCAGCAGCCCCGACAATTCACTGGGAGGCTACACCTTC.

The rearrangement joins TRBV18 to TRBJ1-2; no clear D. This CDR3 contains 14 residues. Trimming took off 2 bases at V and 8 bases at J, with 15 bases between the two ends. Germline V gene sequence: CDR1 KGHSH, CDR2 LQKENI. The CDR3 loop reads CASSPSPTADGYTF. The CDR3 coding sequence is TGTGCCAGCTCACCATCGCCAACGGCCGACGGCTACACCTTC.

The CDR3 is CASSLATLGAGDNNEQFF. CDR3 nucleotide sequence: TGTGCCAGCAGTTTAGCCACACTAGGCGCGGGAGATAACAATGAGCAGTTCTTC. V is TRBV28 and J is TRBJ2-1; 7 positions match TRBD2. Trimming at V came to 2 bases and at J to 5 bases, leaving 15 bases not matched to a gene. CDR3 length equals 18 residues. Germline loops: CDR1 MDHEN, CDR2 SYDVKM.

V and J are TRBV19 and TRBJ1-5; D perhaps matches TRBD1 (6 bases). V lost 7 bases, J lost 7 bases, and 20 bases lay in between. The CDR3 is 15 amino acids. Looked up from germline, CDR1 is LNHDA and CDR2 is SQIVND (reference sequence). CDR3 in amino acids: CASILNSGEGQPQHF. CDR3 nucleotides: TGTGCCAGTATTTTAAACTCAGGGGAAGGCCAGCCCCAGCATTTT.

This chain joins TRBV12-2 and TRBJ1-5. TRBV12-2 is shown as a pseudogene. The CDR3 contains 12 residues. The CDR3 loop is CASRWINQPQHF. In nucleotides, the CDR3 is TGTGCAAGTCGGTGGATTAATCAGCCCCAGCATTTT.